This T cell receptor (beta chain) was captured in a study of blood T cell repertoires in COVID-19. Across the study: Samples taken during acute and convalescent COVID-19 were collected in the United States, Italy and Spain. T cells, B-cell-depleted T cells, or PBMCs provided the cDNA or gDNA that served as material.

As originally analysed: Researchers report that nucleated cell counts were estimated from reference gene primer amplification. Assay used: immunoSEQ multiplex PCR; TCRdb lists only in-frame clones, some missing. V, J and clone size are taken as reported in that table, and D and trimming were inferred from the DNA itself. The table has approximately 320,000 clones, roughly 85% seen once. With 0 bases clipped from V and 5 bases from J, the junction kept 5 bases outside the gene matches. Per germline, CDR1 LNHNV and CDR2 YYDKDF (reference sequence). The CDR3 is made up of 16 amino acids. Source material: peripheral blood. The TCR sequence derives from a human donor in a cohort sampled during active COVID-19. V gene TRBV15 combines with J gene TRBJ1-1; 11 bases are a match to TRBD1. CDR3 nucleotides: TGTGCCACCAGCAGAGAAAACCGGGACAGGGGGACTGAAGCTTTCTTT. Protein sequence: CATSRENRDRGTEAFF.